Shown below are 31 T cell receptor beta chains from a single sample sequenced in a study of regulatory T cells in long-lasting Graves disease. With iRepertoire HTBI primers and Arm-PCR of CDR3 regions, TCR beta libraries were built. In TCRdb, the multiplex PCR reads were re-called with MiXCR into one record per CDR3 protein. The table lists around 510,000 distinct CDR3 sequences, roughly 20% of them singletons, with roughly 8% in the top ten. Specified time point: persistent/refractory GD, antithyroid drugs over 5 years with positive TRAb. Scientists built the TCR library using RNA that was extracted from PBMCs. Sequenced here: peripheral blood mononuclear cells (PBMCs), sampled when the disease was refractory, from a patient treated with antithyroid drugs. The receptors originated from a female donor with Graves disease.

The chain combines TRBV5-1 with TRBJ2-7; no clear D. Germline CDR1 and CDR2: SGHRS and YFSETQ. This CDR3 has 14 residues. The V end lost 0 bases, the J end lost 4 bases, and 11 bases lay between the germline ends. CDR3: CASSLDSTIYEQYF. The CDR3 DNA follows: TGCGCCAGCAGCTTGGACTCTACTATTTACGAGCAGTACTTC.

There are many counts of this clonotype. The CDR3 region is CASSFHRGGEEQYF. The CDR3 DNA reads TGTGCCAGCAGCTTCCACCGGGGAGGTGAGGAGCAGTACTTC. The chain couples TRBV11-2 to TRBJ2-7, with D perhaps matching TRBD2 (6 bases). The CDR3 has 14 amino acids. Deletions cut 3 bases from V and 7 bases from J, with 16 bases between. Looked up from germline, CDR1 is SGHAT and CDR2 is FQNNGV.

This clonotype was picked up many times. The rearrangement uses TRBV28 and TRBJ1-1, with a possible D match to TRBD1 (5 bases). Trimming stripped 1 base from V and 4 bases from J, with 13 bases between. The CDR3 totals 15 residues. Germline CDR1 is MDHEN and CDR2 is SYDVKM. CDR3 bases: TGTGCCAGCAGTTTATCGGGAACGGGGACCACTGAAGCTTTCTTT. The encoded protein is CASSLSGTGTTEAFF.

A word on this clonotype: Compared with germline, one end of the junction differs, possibly owing to a read error. The V gene is TRBV4-1, the J gene TRBJ2-2, with D possibly TRBD2 on 6 matching bases. In germline, CDR1 is MGHRA, CDR2 YSYEKL. CDR3 length: 18 residues. For the CDR3, the DNA is TGCGCCAGCGGCCACCCTGCCGCTGGAGCGGGGAACACCGGGGAGCTGTTTTTT. Protein product: CASGHPAAGAGNTGELFF.

This clonotype was seen many times. J is TRBJ1-3 and V is TRBV6-2 or TRBV6-3, with D possibly matching TRBD1 (5 bases). From germline, CDR1 is MNHEY and CDR2 SVGEGT. Trimming took off 2 bases at V and 0 bases at J, with 8 bases between the two ends. This CDR3 has 15 residues. The CDR3 DNA sequence: TGTGCCAGCAGTTACGGGGCAGGCTCTGGAAACACCATATATTTT. Its protein product is CASSYGAGSGNTIYF.

The chain combines TRBV24-1 with TRBJ2-1; no firm D call. Per germline, CDR1 KGHDR and CDR2 SFDVKD. V lost 5 bases, J lost 7 bases, and 5 bases lay in between. This CDR3 region has 11 residues. Written as DNA, the CDR3 is TGTGCCACCAGTGCGCTTAATGAGCAGTTCTTC. It yields the protein CATSALNEQFF.

This clonotype was recorded at least ten times. This rearrangement joins TRBV27 to TRBJ2-7, with 10 bases lining up with TRBD2. The CDR3 covers 13 residues. J gave up 11 bases and V 4 bases, and 8 bases lay outside the gene matches. Per the germline V gene, CDR1 is MNHEY and CDR2 is SMNVEV (reference sequence). CDR3 residues: CASSSLSSGSKYF. CDR3 nucleotides: TGTGCCAGCAGTTCTCTTTCTAGCGGGAGTAAGTACTTC.

The sample holds many counts of this clonotype. V is TRBV5-1 and J is TRBJ1-1; D remains unclear. Germline lookup yields CDR1 SGHRS and CDR2 YFSETQ. V was shortened by 1 base and J by 1 base, with 8 bases between the two germline ends. The CDR3 sequence is 14 residues long. This CDR3 reads CASSLSSRNTEAFF. CDR3 sequence (DNA): TGCGCCAGCAGCTTGTCATCTAGGAACACTGAAGCTTTCTTT.

The V gene is TRBV3-1, the J gene TRBJ2-3; 9 bases are shared with TRBD1. V shed 2 bases, J shed 3 bases, and the junction held 6 bases outside the gene matches. This CDR3 is built from 16 residues. Germline CDR1 LGHDT, CDR2 YNNKEL (reference sequence). The CDR3 sequence: CASSQRTGVGTDTQYF. The CDR3 DNA is TGTGCCAGCAGCCAAAGGACAGGGGTAGGGACAGATACGCAGTATTTT.

This clonotype was seen a few times. The genes are TRBV28 and TRBJ2-7, with 10 bases aligning to TRBD1. CDR1 MDHEN and CDR2 SYDVKM come from the germline V gene. The CDR3 loop spans 13 amino acids. With V trimmed by 3 bases and J by 6 bases, 2 bases remained unmatched. Here the CDR3 DNA reads TGTGCCAGCAGTTTGACAGGGGGCAGCGAGCAGTACTTC. Its protein is CASSLTGGSEQYF. Full variable domain (rest looked up from reference TRBV28 and TRBJ2-7): DVKVTQSSRYLVKRTGEKVFLECVQDMDHENMFWYRQDPGLGLRLIYFSYDVKMKEKGDIPEGYSVSREKKERFSLILESASTNQTSMYLCASSLTGGSEQYFGPGTRLTVT.

CDR3 coding DNA: TGTGCCAGCACCAGTAGGGGCGGGAGGGCGGCAGATACGCAGTATTTT. Its translation: CASTSRGGRAADTQYF. This rearrangement joins TRBV28 to TRBJ2-3; 9 nucleotides agree with TRBD2. From germline, CDR1 is MDHEN and CDR2 SYDVKM. There are 16 residues in the CDR3. Losses at the gene ends were 7 bases for V and 4 bases for J; bases not matched to a gene: 12.

The chain combines TRBV12-3 or TRBV12-4 with TRBJ1-2; 9 bases align to TRBD1. The CDR3 contains 14 residues. Trimming cost V 5 bases and J 6 bases; bases outside gene matches: 7. The DNA of the CDR3 is TGTGCCAGCAGTCAACAGGGGGCGGAGAATGGCTACACCTTC. It translates to CASSQQGAENGYTF.

V is TRBV12-3 or TRBV12-4 and J is TRBJ2-7, with 7 bases identical to TRBD2. The CDR3 has 15 residues. V trimming: 3 bases; J trimming: 1 base; junction bases outside the gene matches: 6. Here the CDR3 DNA reads TGTGCCAGCAGTTTGGGTCCGGGAGGATCCTACGAGCAGTACTTC. Its translation is CASSLGPGGSYEQYF.

This clonotype appeared many times. The junction departs from the called germline gene at one end, perhaps through a read error. The V call is TRBV18, the J call TRBJ1-1; 8 positions match TRBD1. Germline values: CDR1 KGHSH, CDR2 LQKENI. The CDR3 length is 13 residues. CDR3 in DNA: TGTGCCAGCTCACCGGACAGGGAAGATGAAACTTTCTTT. Translation: CASSPDREDETFF.

This clonotype has ten or more counts. The rearrangement uses TRBV6-2 or TRBV6-3 and TRBJ2-2; TRBD2 matches at 10 bases. Trimming at V came to 8 bases and at J to 5 bases, leaving 11 bases not matched to a gene. This CDR3 has 16 residues. Germline CDR1 is MNHEY and CDR2 is SVGEGT. This CDR3 is CASGGLAVPGTGELFF. CDR3 bases: TGTGCCAGCGGCGGACTAGCGGTCCCGGGTACCGGGGAGCTGTTTTTT.

This clonotype has more than one count but fewer than ten. This rearrangement joins TRBV29-1 to TRBJ2-7; TRBD2 aligns across 7 bases. V gave up 7 bases and J gave up 9 bases; unmatched junction bases: 18. This CDR3 region has 14 residues. From germline, CDR1 is SQVTM and CDR2 ANQGSEA. The DNA of the CDR3 is TGCAGCGCCGGCGGTGGGTTGGGAGGGCCGGGGCAGTACTTC. Protein product: CSAGGGLGGPGQYF.

Ten or more counts support this clonotype. This sequence joins TRBV6-2 or TRBV6-3 and TRBJ1-5; D gene uncertain. The CDR3 contains 16 residues. Deletions cut 5 bases from V and 3 bases from J, with 17 bases between. Germline lookup yields CDR1 MNHEY and CDR2 SVGEGT. The CDR3 loop is CASSSPSAGSNQPQHF. Here the CDR3 DNA reads TGTGCCAGCAGTAGTCCTTCGGCAGGCTCCAATCAGCCCCAGCATTTT.

V and J are TRBV15 and TRBJ1-2, with 12 nucleotides matching TRBD1. The V and J ends lost 8 bases and 7 bases, in that order; junction bases with no gene match: 14. Germline CDR1 is LNHNV and CDR2 is YYDKDF (reference sequence). The CDR3 is 16 amino acids. CDR3 in amino acids: CATGPGQGAAVLGYTF. The CDR3 region has the DNA TGTGCCACCGGACCGGGACAGGGGGCTGCCGTGCTTGGCTACACCTTC. Based on the CDR3 plus reference TRBV15 and TRBJ1-2, the full variable domain is DAMVIQNPRYQVTQFGKPVTLSCSQTLNHNVMYWYQQKSSQAPKLLFHYYDKDFNNEADTPDNFQSRRPNTSFCFLDIRSPGLGDTAMYLCATGPGQGAAVLGYTFGSGTRLTVV.

This clonotype appeared many times. This chain joins TRBV7-8 and TRBJ2-2, with D unresolved. The CDR3 runs 14 residues. Trimming left V 3 bases short and J 0 bases short, with 5 bases between. From germline, CDR1 is SGHVS and CDR2 FQNEAQ. CDR3 region: CASSLATNTGELFF. The CDR3 coding sequence is TGTGCCAGCAGCTTGGCTACGAACACCGGGGAGCTGTTTTTT.

On this clonotype itself: It may be a read error: a sequence one base away is much more abundant. It is likely a read error, because the conserved phenylalanine at the end of the CDR3 is missing. The chain is built from TRBV28 and TRBJ2-7; D not certain. The germline V gene has CDR1 MDHEN and CDR2 SYDVKM. This CDR3 region has 13 residues. V was shortened by 6 bases and J by 0 bases, with 9 bases between the two germline ends. CDR3: CASRKTTSYEQYL. In DNA, the CDR3 is TGTGCCAGCAGGAAAACTACCTCCTACGAGCAGTACCTC.

V and J are TRBV4-1 and TRBJ1-5; 7 positions match TRBD1. This CDR3 has 18 amino acids. Germline V gene sequence: CDR1 MGHRA, CDR2 YSYEKL. V dropped 0 bases and J dropped 6; count of bases not matched to a gene: 14. CDR3: CASSQDRPGQGVGQPQHF. CDR3 coding DNA: TGCGCCAGCAGCCAAGATCGGCCGGGTCAGGGGGTAGGTCAGCCCCAGCATTTT.

This clonotype was seen repeatedly, ten times or more. The chain uses TRBV7-8 and TRBJ2-7; 11 positions agree with TRBD2. Per germline, CDR1 SGHVS and CDR2 FQNEAQ. CDR3 length: 14 residues. The V segment lost 7 bases and the J segment 2 bases; nucleotides outside the gene matches: 4. The CDR3 is CASKDSGRAYEQYF. CDR3 sequence (DNA): TGTGCCAGCAAGGATAGCGGGAGGGCCTACGAGCAGTACTTC.

This clonotype occurred many times. V gene TRBV6-2 or TRBV6-3 combines with J gene TRBJ1-2, with D uncertain. This CDR3 spans 13 amino acids. CDR1 MNHEY and CDR2 SVGEGT come from the germline V gene. Trimming removed 5 bases from V and 6 bases from J, with 13 bases in between. CDR3 loop: CASSEGQIDGYTF. The CDR3 bases are TGTGCCAGCAGTGAGGGTCAGATCGATGGCTACACCTTC.

Many counts were recorded for this clonotype. The genes are TRBV19 and TRBJ2-5; a possible D gene is TRBD2 (6 bases). There are 13 residues in the CDR3. CDR1 LNHDA and CDR2 SQIVND come from the germline V gene (reference sequence). V was trimmed by 7 bases and J by 2 bases, leaving 11 bases between them. CDR3 amino acids: CASNPGRQETQYF. CDR3 in DNA: TGTGCCAGTAACCCTGGGAGGCAAGAGACCCAGTACTTC.

The sample holds a few counts of this clonotype. The J gene is TRBJ2-7, the V gene TRBV7-6, with 7 positions matching TRBD1. The germline V gene has CDR1 SGHVS and CDR2 FNYEAQ. With V trimmed by 1 base and J by 6 bases, 12 bases remained unmatched. The CDR3 spans 16 residues. The CDR3 protein is CASSLVRRPGGAEQYF. Written as DNA, the CDR3 is TGTGCCAGCAGCTTAGTTAGGCGGCCAGGGGGTGCCGAGCAGTACTTC.

The gene calls are TRBV10-3 and TRBJ2-5; a weak D match, TRBD2 (5 bases). Per the germline V gene, CDR1 is ENHRY and CDR2 is SYGVKD. Trimming cost V 0 bases and J 5 bases, with 10 bases left between them. The CDR3 has 14 amino acids. The CDR3 sequence is CAISESPSWETQYF. CDR3 DNA sequence: TGTGCCATCAGTGAGTCGCCTAGCTGGGAGACCCAGTACTTC.

The rearrangement joins TRBV3-1 to TRBJ2-1; D remains unclear. Trimming stripped 0 bases from V and 5 bases from J, with 11 bases between. CDR1 is LGHDT, CDR2 YNNKEL, per germline (reference sequence). The CDR3 consists of 15 residues. Here the CDR3 reads CASSQDPMHHNEQFF. In nucleotides, the CDR3 is TGTGCCAGCAGCCAAGATCCCATGCATCACAATGAGCAGTTCTTC.

A note on this clonotype: With a much larger clone just one base away, this may be a read error. This rearrangement joins TRBV12-3 or TRBV12-4 to TRBJ1-6; D may be TRBD1 (5 bases). CDR3 length equals 16 residues. CDR3 protein: CAGRVAGFQISSPLHF. The CDR3 coding sequence is TGTGCCGGCAGGGTAGCGGGGTTCCAAATTAGTTCACCCCTCCACTTT.

This rearrangement joins TRBV29-1 to TRBJ1-5; D not resolved. CDR1 is SQVTM and CDR2 is ANQGSEA in the germline V gene. The CDR3 is 13 amino acids. The V end was cut by 7 bases, the J end by 2 bases, with 12 bases between. The DNA for the CDR3 is TGCAGCGCCGGACCGAATCGCAATCAGCCCCAGCATTTT. Its translation: CSAGPNRNQPQHF.

This clonotype was detected many times. The chain links TRBV27 to TRBJ2-7; 8 nucleotides match TRBD1. This CDR3 contains 15 residues. V dropped 5 bases and J dropped 4; count of bases not matched to a gene: 10. Germline assignment: CDR1 MNHEY and CDR2 SMNVEV (reference sequence). CDR3 in amino acids: CASSQKTGEVYEQYF. For the CDR3, the DNA is TGTGCCAGCAGTCAGAAGACAGGGGAAGTGTACGAGCAGTACTTC.

Ten or more counts support this clonotype. The rearrangement links TRBV7-9 to TRBJ2-5; 11 positions match TRBD2. This CDR3 has 17 amino acids. Germline assignment: CDR1 SEHNR and CDR2 FQNEAQ (reference sequence). The J segment lost 1 base and the V segment lost 4 bases, leaving 8 bases of the junction unmatched. In DNA form, the CDR3 reads TGTGCCAGCAGCTATGGCTCCGGGACTAGCGGCCAAGAGACCCAGTACTTC. Its translation: CASSYGSGTSGQETQYF.